Below, 15 T cell receptor beta chains from the same sample are listed, as sequenced in a study of cytomegalovirus exposure and HLA in healthy donors. Primers: 60 Vbeta forward and 13 Jbeta reverse. The repertoire was sequenced with immunoSEQ multiplex PCR; TCRdb's copy has only in-frame clones and lacks some. The data show roughly 250,000 clones, 80% to 90% seen once. Source material: PBMCs. These receptor sequences come from a woman in her thirties or forties in good health and CMV-seropositive.

V and J are TRBV25-1 and TRBJ1-2; the D is unclear. The CDR3 consists of 15 residues. Germline V gene lookup returns CDR1 MGHDK and CDR2 SYGVNS. The V end was cut by 1 base, the J end by 2 bases, with 11 bases between. CDR3 sequence (DNA): TGTGCCAGCAGTGAATCCCACCTCGGGAACTATGGCTACACCTTC. It specifies CASSESHLGNYGYTF.

The V and J genes are TRBV9 and TRBJ2-1; the D gene is possibly TRBD2 (5 bases). V shed 3 bases and J shed 3 bases, with 16 bases lying between them. The CDR3 spans 16 residues. The V gene's germline CDR1 is SGDLS and CDR2 YYNGEE. The DNA of the CDR3 is TGTGCCAGCAGCGAAAATAGCGCAGCCGTCTACAATGAGCAGTTCTTC. As protein: CASSENSAAVYNEQFF.

This clone is a singleton in its sample. The chain combines TRBV5-6 with TRBJ2-7; 7 bases map to TRBD1. The CDR3 is 15 residues long. Trimming took 4 bases from V and 3 from J; bases not matched to a gene: 10. CDR1 is SGHDT, CDR2 YYEEEE, per germline. The CDR3 here is CASSGPGQLNYEQYF. The CDR3 bases are TGTGCCAGCAGCGGCCCGGGACAGCTCAACTACGAGCAGTACTTC.

The genes are TRBV7-8 and TRBJ1-1; 9 bases line up with TRBD1. CDR3 length equals 15 residues. V was clipped by 4 bases and J by 0 bases; unmatched bases: 3. Germline CDR1 and CDR2: SGHVS and FQNEAQ. The CDR3 reads CASSSGQGMNTEAFF. The CDR3 DNA follows: TGTGCCAGCAGCTCAGGACAGGGGATGAACACTGAAGCTTTCTTT.

This clone appeared a single time. This chain links TRBV30 with TRBJ2-1; 11 nucleotides align to TRBD2. The CDR3 consists of 17 residues. Losses at the gene ends were 3 bases for V and 4 bases for J; bases not matched to a gene: 11. Germline V CDR1 and CDR2: GTSNPN, SVGIG (reference sequence). The CDR3 is CAWSPTGLAVPYNEQFF. In DNA, the CDR3 is TGTGCCTGGAGCCCGACGGGACTAGCGGTACCTTACAATGAGCAGTTCTTC.

In its sample, this clone was seen a few times. The chain joins TRBV19 to TRBJ1-5; weak D call: TRBD1 (6 bases). Per germline, CDR1 LNHDA and CDR2 SQIVND (reference sequence). V was trimmed by 4 bases and J by 5 bases, leaving 15 bases between them. The CDR3 is 15 residues long. The CDR3 here is CASSKNGQFHQPQHF. The CDR3 DNA follows: TGTGCCAGTAGTAAAAACGGACAGTTTCATCAGCCCCAGCATTTT.

This clone was seen just once. The chain has TRBV7-9 and TRBJ1-6; a weak D match, TRBD1 (5 bases). This CDR3 is built from 15 residues. Germline loops: CDR1 SEHNR, CDR2 FQNEAQ (reference sequence). The germline V and J ends were trimmed by 3 bases and 9 bases, with 15 bases remaining between them. The CDR3 DNA follows: TGTGCCAGCAGCTTGGACACAGGTCTTGGTTCACCCCTCCACTTT. Its translation is CASSLDTGLGSPLHF.

Here the CDR3 reads CASSRVLAGETQYF. The CDR3 bases are TGTGCCAGCAGCCGGGTACTAGCGGGAGAGACCCAGTACTTC. The chain carries TRBV7-2 and TRBJ2-5; 9 bases are a match to TRBD2. Germline V gene sequence: CDR1 SGHTA, CDR2 FQGNSA. V shed 5 bases and J 4 bases; nucleotides not matched to a gene: 5. This CDR3 contains 14 residues.

V is TRBV18 and J is TRBJ1-5; 7 nucleotides line up with TRBD1. CDR1 is KGHSH and CDR2 is LQKENI in the germline V gene. The CDR3 has 15 residues. The J segment lost 4 bases and the V segment lost 2 bases, leaving 5 bases of the junction unmatched. CDR3 DNA sequence: TGTGCCAGCTCACCAATGGGGACAGCAAATCAGCCCCAGCATTTT. It codes for CASSPMGTANQPQHF.

This chain links TRBV6-1 with TRBJ1-2, with 7 bases fitting TRBD1. The CDR3 is made up of 14 amino acids. The trim removed 5 bases at V and 4 bases at J, leaving 7 bases unmatched. Germline CDR1 is MNHNS and CDR2 is SASEGT. The CDR3, as DNA: TGTGCCAGCAGTTCGACAGGGTCGGCCTATGGCTACACCTTC. It specifies CASSSTGSAYGYTF.

The chain employs TRBV5-4 and TRBJ2-2, with TRBD2 matching over 8 bases. The CDR3 is 16 residues long. After removal of 1 base from V and 4 bases from J, the junction contained 6 bases not matched to a gene. Germline V gives CDR1 SGHNT, CDR2 YYREEE (reference sequence). CDR3 in DNA: TGTGCCAGCAGCTTGAGGACTAGCTTAGGCACCGGGGAGCTGTTTTTT. As protein: CASSLRTSLGTGELFF.

The chain is built from TRBV10-2 and TRBJ1-1; D is perhaps TRBD1 (6 bases). The germline V and J ends were trimmed by 6 bases and 0 bases, with 11 bases remaining between them. Germline V CDR1 and CDR2: WSHSY, SAAADI. The CDR3 sequence is 14 residues long. CDR3 sequence (DNA): TGCGCCAGCAGACGGGGACACATGAACACTGAAGCTTTCTTT. Amino acids: CASRRGHMNTEAFF.

This clone has just a few counts. The chain links TRBV2 to TRBJ1-1, with D perhaps TRBD1 (6 bases). The CDR3 consists of 17 residues. Germline assignment: CDR1 SNHLY and CDR2 FYNNEI. The ends were cut back, 8 bases at V and 1 base at J, with 23 bases in the middle. CDR3 DNA sequence: TGTGCCAGCCATGCAAACAGGGCTCTCCGGGGGAACACTGAAGCTTTCTTT. Translating gives CASHANRALRGNTEAFF. The full variable domain, with the rest looked up from reference TRBV2 and TRBJ1-1, is EPEVTQTPSHQVTQMGQEVILRCVPISNHLYFYWYRQILGQKVEFLVSFYNNEISEKSEIFDDQFSVERPDGSNFTLKIRSTKLEDSAMYFCASHANRALRGNTEAFFGQGTRLTVV.

The chain employs TRBV7-2 and TRBJ1-1; a possible D gene is TRBD1 (5 bases). CDR1 is SGHTA, CDR2 FQGNSA, per germline. The V and J ends lost 2 bases and 1 base respectively, with 11 bases between them. CDR3 length: 15 residues. The DNA for the CDR3 is TGTGCCAGCAGCTTAAGGGGCGGGGGGAACACTGAAGCTTTCTTT. Amino acids: CASSLRGGGNTEAFF.

Points on this clone: Sequence at one end of the junction differs from germline and may be a read error. The V gene is TRBV30, the J gene TRBJ1-1; 7 positions agree with TRBD1. The germline V gene has CDR1 GTSNPN and CDR2 SVGIG (reference sequence). This CDR3 is built from 14 residues. This chain's CDR3 is CAWRTGQNHYEDFF. CDR3 nucleotide sequence: TGTGCCTGGAGAACGGGACAGAATCACTATGAAGATTTCTTT.